These 30 T cell receptor beta chains came from one sample sequenced in a study of T cell responses to AZD1222 COVID-19 vaccine. Libraries were prepared by immunoSEQ multiplex PCR; TCRdb keeps only in-frame clonotypes and omits some of them. The sample lists 140,000 or so clones, 91% occurring once. Material: peripheral blood, obtained 28 days after the second dose of the MenACWY control vaccine. The source is an adult who received the MenACWY meningococcal vaccine as a control.

This sequence joins TRBV29-1 and TRBJ2-7; maybe TRBD1 (5 bases). Germline CDR1 reads SQVTM; CDR2 reads ANQGSEA. This CDR3 contains 12 residues. V lost 1 base to trimming and J lost 2 bases, with 6 bases between them. The CDR3 bases are TGCAGCGTTGAAGGGGGCGCCTACGAGCAGTACTTC. It yields the protein CSVEGGAYEQYF.

V and J are TRBV13 and TRBJ1-6; perhaps TRBD1 as D (6 bases). The germline V gene encodes CDR1 PRHDT and CDR2 FYEKMQ (reference sequence). CDR3 length: 15 amino acids. Deletions cut 4 bases from V and 9 bases from J, with 16 bases between. CDR3 DNA sequence: TGTGCCAGCAGCTCAGAACAGGGTTCGGGTTCACCCCTCCACTTT. As protein: CASSSEQGSGSPLHF.

V is TRBV19 and J is TRBJ1-5, with D uncertain. The CDR3 is 13 residues long. The V end lost 10 bases, the J end lost 3 bases, and 13 bases lay between the germline ends. CDR1 and CDR2 from the germline V gene are LNHDA and SQIVND (reference sequence). As DNA, the CDR3 is TGTGCCACCGTGGACTTCCCCAATCAGCCCCAGCATTTT. Amino acids: CATVDFPNQPQHF.

This sequence joins TRBV7-3 and TRBJ2-3, with unresolved D. The V and J ends lost 1 base and 0 bases respectively, with 8 bases between them. CDR1 and CDR2 (germline): SGHTA, FQGTGA. There are 15 residues in the CDR3. CDR3 nucleotide sequence: TGTGCCAGCAGCTTAAAGGGCAGTAGCACAGATACGCAGTATTTT. Encoded protein: CASSLKGSSTDTQYF.

The rearrangement uses TRBV27 and TRBJ1-1; tentative D call: TRBD1 (5 bases). The germline V gene has CDR1 MNHEY and CDR2 SMNVEV (reference sequence). The V end lost 5 bases, the J end lost 4 bases, and 11 bases lay between the germline ends. The CDR3 has 13 amino acids. The CDR3 DNA follows: TGTGCCAGCAGTCGCCCTGGGGCCACTGAAGCTTTCTTT. This translates into CASSRPGATEAFF.

The CDR3 sequence: CASSLQGYEQYF. CDR3 coding DNA: TGTGCCAGCAGCCTCCAGGGGTACGAGCAGTACTTC. The chain is built from TRBV6-6 and TRBJ2-7; TRBD1 is a possible D gene (6 bases). CDR1 MNHNY and CDR2 SVGAGI come from the germline V gene (reference sequence). The CDR3 runs 12 residues. Trimming shortened V by 6 bases and J by 4 bases, and 10 bases separated the two germline ends.

The chain employs TRBV19 and TRBJ2-5, with a tentative D call TRBD2 (6 bases). This CDR3 contains 14 residues. CDR1 LNHDA and CDR2 SQIVND come from the germline V gene (reference sequence). The V gene lost 8 bases and the J gene lost 2 bases, with 15 bases spanning the gap. CDR3 protein: CASGSGAGQETQYF. For the CDR3, the DNA is TGTGCCAGTGGCTCAGGCGCGGGGCAAGAGACCCAGTACTTC.

This chain links TRBV20-1 with TRBJ1-3; weak D call: TRBD1 (6 bases). Trimming shortened V by 3 bases and J by 0 bases, and 9 bases separated the two germline ends. Germline assignment: CDR1 DFQATT and CDR2 SNEGSKA (reference sequence). CDR3 length: 14 amino acids. The CDR3 reads CSASTDSSGNTIYF. The CDR3 DNA follows: TGCAGTGCTAGTACGGACAGCTCTGGAAACACCATATATTTT.

The rearrangement joins TRBV19 to TRBJ2-7; the match to TRBD2 covers 11 bases. The V segment lost 6 bases and the J segment 3 bases; nucleotides outside the gene matches: 7. Germline V gene data show CDR1 as LNHDA and CDR2 as SQIVND (reference sequence). The CDR3 sequence is 15 residues long. The CDR3 loop is CASSLGTSGGYEQYF. Here the CDR3 DNA reads TGTGCCAGTAGCCTAGGGACTAGCGGTGGCTACGAGCAGTACTTC.

The CDR3 spells CASSLGISGALYNEQFF. As DNA, the CDR3 is TGTGCCAGCAGCTTAGGGATTTCGGGAGCCCTCTACAATGAGCAGTTCTTC. The chain couples TRBV7-6 to TRBJ2-1, with D maybe TRBD2 (6 bases). The CDR3 extends over 17 amino acids. Germline V gene data show CDR1 as SGHVS and CDR2 as FNYEAQ. V lost 1 base and J 3 bases, leaving 16 bases between the germline ends.

The chain couples TRBV6-5 to TRBJ1-1; 7 nucleotides match TRBD1. V gave up 6 bases and J gave up 3 bases; unmatched junction bases: 1. The CDR3 length is 12 residues. In germline, CDR1 is MNHEY, CDR2 SVGAGI. The CDR3 DNA sequence: TGTGCCAGCAGGGGACAGCACACTGAAGCTTTCTTT. Translation gives CASRGQHTEAFF.

The chain has TRBV10-1 and TRBJ2-1; D is possibly TRBD1 (5 bases). The CDR3 totals 14 residues. Germline CDR1 WNHNN, CDR2 SYGVQD (reference sequence). V was pared by 7 bases and J by 6 bases, with 16 bases between. This chain's CDR3 is CASMGWQGPNEQFF. The CDR3 DNA is TGCGCCAGCATGGGGTGGCAGGGCCCCAATGAGCAGTTCTTC.

The V gene is TRBV2, the J gene TRBJ2-2; 8 bases line up with TRBD1. The CDR3 covers 14 residues. Germline CDR1 SNHLY, CDR2 FYNNEI. After removal of 8 bases from V and 4 bases from J, the junction contained 6 bases not matched to a gene. CDR3 sequence: CASAQGAGTGELFF. CDR3 nucleotides: TGTGCCAGCGCCCAGGGGGCTGGCACCGGGGAGCTGTTTTTT.

V usage is TRBV28 and J usage is TRBJ2-7, with 8 bases fitting TRBD1. The CDR3 has 14 amino acids. Germline V lookup: CDR1 MDHEN, CDR2 SYDVKM. The J segment lost 2 bases and the V segment lost 5 bases, leaving 5 bases of the junction unmatched. CDR3 protein: CASSQGQVPYEQYF. The DNA of the CDR3 is TGTGCCAGCAGTCAGGGACAGGTCCCCTACGAGCAGTACTTC.

The chain recombines TRBV7-3 with TRBJ2-3; D is perhaps TRBD2 (5 bases). The CDR3 has 13 residues. Germline V lookup: CDR1 SGHTA, CDR2 FQGTGA. Trimming removed 5 bases from V and 5 bases from J, with 11 bases in between. CDR3 DNA: TGTGCCAGCAGCCCCCCCGGGGAAGATACGCAGTATTTT. Protein: CASSPPGEDTQYF.

This sequence joins TRBV3-1 (or the pseudogene TRBV3-2) and TRBJ2-2, with D perhaps TRBD2 (6 bases). Per germline, CDR1 LGHDT and CDR2 YNNKEL (reference sequence). This CDR3 has 16 amino acids. Trimming cost V 3 bases and J 6 bases, with 17 bases left between them. The DNA for the CDR3 is TGTGCCAGCAGCCAGGGCACGGGACTCCCATCCGGGGAGCTGTTTTTT. It is translated as CASSQGTGLPSGELFF.

The gene calls are TRBV29-1 and TRBJ1-4, with D perhaps TRBD1 (6 bases). Germline assignment: CDR1 SQVTM and CDR2 ANQGSEA. Trimming removed 4 bases from V and 1 base from J, with 10 bases in between. The CDR3 covers 14 residues. As DNA, the CDR3 is TGCAGCGTTGCAGGGGCTGGAACTAATGAAAAACTGTTTTTT. Amino acids: CSVAGAGTNEKLFF. Full variable domain (rest looked up from reference TRBV29-1 and TRBJ1-4): SAVISQKPSRDICQRGTSLTIQCQVDSQVTMMFWYRQQPGQSLTLIATANQGSEATYESGFVIDKFPISRPNLTFSTLTVSNMSPEDSSIYLCSVAGAGTNEKLFFGSGTQLSVL.

By its share, this clone is medium-sized. This chain joins TRBV7-9 and TRBJ1-2; no definite D call. The CDR3 contains 16 residues. The germline gives CDR1 SEHNR, CDR2 FQNEAQ (reference sequence). V dropped 6 bases and J dropped 5 bases, with 22 bases sitting between them. Here the CDR3 reads CASSSNVGPGSYGYTF. CDR3 nucleotide sequence: TGTGCCAGCAGTTCCAACGTGGGTCCCGGGTCATATGGCTACACCTTC.

This chain joins TRBV6-5 and TRBJ1-3, with TRBD1 matching over 9 bases. Trimming took 6 bases from V and 5 from J; bases not matched to a gene: 8. CDR1 is MNHEY, CDR2 SVGAGI, per germline. CDR3 length: 15 amino acids. The CDR3 region has the DNA TGTGCCAGCAGGTGGGACAGGGAACGAAGAAACACCATATATTTT. Protein: CASRWDRERRNTIYF.

The rearrangement links TRBV6-1 to TRBJ2-6; D not certain. The CDR3 covers 15 residues. Germline V lookup: CDR1 MNHNS, CDR2 SASEGT. V was pared by 1 base and J by 2 bases, with 6 bases between. CDR3 nucleotide sequence: TGTGCCAGCAGTGAAGTCGAGGCTGGGGCCAACGTCCTGACTTTC. Encoded protein: CASSEVEAGANVLTF.

The V gene is TRBV6-5, the J gene TRBJ1-2; 7 nucleotides agree with TRBD1. The ends lost 5 bases at V and 4 bases at J; junction bases unmatched: 10. The CDR3 covers 15 residues. Germline loops: CDR1 MNHEY, CDR2 SVGAGI. CDR3 protein: CASSRQGGPSYGYTF. As DNA, the CDR3 is TGTGCCAGCAGTCGCCAGGGGGGACCTTCCTATGGCTACACCTTC.

The sample holds a few counts of this clone. V usage is TRBV4-3 and J usage is TRBJ2-2; D gene ambiguous. There are 14 residues in the CDR3. Germline values: CDR1 LGHNA, CDR2 YSLEER. Trimming removed 2 bases from V and 1 base from J, with 5 bases in between. The DNA for the CDR3 is TGCGCCAGCAGCCAAAACTTGAACACCGGGGAGCTGTTTTTT. Translated: CASSQNLNTGELFF.

The CDR3 reads CSMGQVQYF. In nucleotides, the CDR3 is TGCAGCATGGGGCAGGTGCAGTACTTC. The V and J genes are TRBV29-1 and TRBJ2-7; a weak D match, TRBD1 (5 bases). Trimming cost V 8 bases and J 9 bases, with 11 bases left between them. Germline V CDR1 and CDR2: SQVTM, ANQGSEA. The CDR3 runs 9 residues.

The rearrangement joins TRBV2 to TRBJ1-5; D may be TRBD1 (5 bases). This CDR3 spans 12 amino acids. V lost 6 bases and J lost 4, with 7 bases in between. Germline V gene data show CDR1 as SNHLY and CDR2 as FYNNEI. DNA for the CDR3: TGTGCCAGCAGCAGGGAGAATCAGCCCCAGCATTTT. Amino acids: CASSRENQPQHF.

The V gene is TRBV7-9, the J gene TRBJ1-4; D may be TRBD1 (5 bases). This CDR3 is 14 amino acids long. The V gene lost 5 bases and the J gene lost 5 bases, with 12 bases spanning the gap. Germline V gene sequence: CDR1 SEHNR, CDR2 FQNEAQ (reference sequence). The CDR3 bases are TGTGCCAGCAGCGTTTCCAGGGCCAATGAAAAACTGTTTTTT. Translation gives CASSVSRANEKLFF.

A few counts support this clone. This chain connects TRBV11-2 to TRBJ2-7; tentative D call: TRBD1 (7 bases). The CDR3 length is 16 residues. V lost 1 base, J lost 1 base, and 14 bases lay in between. The germline V gene encodes CDR1 SGHAT and CDR2 FQNNGV. This CDR3 reads CASSLAATGRSYEQYF. The CDR3 nucleotides read TGTGCCAGCAGCTTAGCCGCGACAGGGAGGTCCTACGAGCAGTACTTC.

The CDR3 bases are TGTGCCAGCAGTTGGCGGGAGGACAAAGAGACCCAGTACTTC. It is translated as CASSWREDKETQYF. The chain combines TRBV6-2 or TRBV6-3 with TRBJ2-5; 8 positions agree with TRBD2. The CDR3 totals 14 residues. V lost 4 bases and J lost 3; bases outside the gene matches: 4. Germline lookup yields CDR1 MNHEY and CDR2 SVGEGT.

J is TRBJ1-5 and V is TRBV28; possible D gene TRBD1, 5 bases. Germline assignment: CDR1 MDHEN and CDR2 SYDVKM. The CDR3 loop spans 15 amino acids. V was pared by 2 bases and J by 4 bases, with 12 bases between. CDR3 nucleotides: TGTGCCAGCAGTTTACCGGGACTTAAGAATCAGCCCCAGCATTTT. It specifies CASSLPGLKNQPQHF.

CDR3: CASSLSGSSYNEQFF. CDR3 bases: TGTGCCAGCAGCCTGTCGGGGTCGTCCTACAATGAGCAGTTCTTC. The J gene is TRBJ2-1, the V gene TRBV5-6, with a possible D match to TRBD2 (5 bases). Per the germline V gene, CDR1 is SGHDT and CDR2 is YYEEEE. CDR3 length: 15 residues. The V gene lost 4 bases and the J gene lost 1 base, with 12 bases spanning the gap.

In its sample, this clone was seen once. The V call is TRBV2, the J call TRBJ2-7; 9 bases agree with TRBD2. Germline V CDR1 and CDR2: SNHLY, FYNNEI. The J segment lost 4 bases and the V segment lost 2 bases, leaving 12 bases of the junction unmatched. This CDR3 is 17 amino acids long. CDR3 DNA: TGTGCCAGCAGTGAAAGTTTAGGGCGGGAGGGCCCTTACGAGCAGTACTTC. Its translation is CASSESLGREGPYEQYF.